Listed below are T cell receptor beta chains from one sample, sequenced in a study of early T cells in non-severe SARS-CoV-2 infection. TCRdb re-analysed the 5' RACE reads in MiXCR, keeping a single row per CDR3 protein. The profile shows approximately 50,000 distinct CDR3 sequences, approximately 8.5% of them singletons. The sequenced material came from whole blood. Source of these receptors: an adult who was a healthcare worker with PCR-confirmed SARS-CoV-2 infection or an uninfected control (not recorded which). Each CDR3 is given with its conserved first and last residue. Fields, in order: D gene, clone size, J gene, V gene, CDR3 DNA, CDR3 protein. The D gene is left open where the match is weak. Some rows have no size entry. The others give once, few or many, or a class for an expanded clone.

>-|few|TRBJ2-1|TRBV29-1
TGCAGCGTTGTTGGTAGCGGAATCTACAATGAGCAGTTCTTC
CSVVGSGIYNEQFF
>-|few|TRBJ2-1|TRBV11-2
TGTGCCAGCAGCCTTAATCCCCAGGGAAACGAGCAGTTCTTC
CASSLNPQGNEQFF
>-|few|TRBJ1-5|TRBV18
TGTGCCAGCTCAACCGAACAGGGAGCGGCTCAGCCCCAGCATTTT
CASSTEQGAAQPQHF
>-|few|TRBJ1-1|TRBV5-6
TGTGCCAGCAGCTCAGGGACGTGGGGAGCTTTCTTT
CASSSGTWGAFF
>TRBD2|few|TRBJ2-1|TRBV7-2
TGTGCCAGCACCCGACCGGGGAGGGATGAGCAGTTCTTC
CASTRPGRDEQFF
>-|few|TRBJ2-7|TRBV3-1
TGTGCCAGCAGCCAATATAACCCAGGGTTTCGGACCTACGAGCAGTACTTC
CASSQYNPGFRTYEQYF
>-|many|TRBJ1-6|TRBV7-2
TGTGCCAGCAGCTTAGGGACAGCTAATTCACCCCTCCACTTT
CASSLGTANSPLHF
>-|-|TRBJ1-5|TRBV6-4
TGTGCCAGCAGACCCCAGCATTTT
CASRPQHF
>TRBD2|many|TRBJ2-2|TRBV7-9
TGTGCCAGCAGCCCATGGACTAGCGGGAAGGCCGGGGAGCTGTTTTTT
CASSPWTSGKAGELFF
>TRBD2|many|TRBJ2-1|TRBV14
TGTGCCAGCAGCCAAAGTGGACTAGCGGGACCTAACAATGAGCAGTTCTTC
CASSQSGLAGPNNEQFF